This T cell receptor (beta chain) comes out of a study of T cells in Graves' hyperthyroidism and ophthalmopathy. The TCR beta CDR3 regions underwent amplification using RNA transcripts as the source. TCR CDR3 underwent first-round RT-PCR with the HTBI primer set. TCRdb redid the calling of the multiplex PCR reads with MiXCR, one entry per CDR3 protein. The table shows 550,000 to 600,000 distinct CDR3 sequences, with approximately 15% occurring only once. Uncontrolled infection, other autoimmune disease, pregnancy or lactation disqualified patients from enrolment. PBMCs were sourced from approximately 10 ml fresh peripheral blood. The ends lost 0 bases at V and 5 bases at J; junction bases unmatched: 5. This CDR3 spans 16 amino acids. The germline V gene encodes CDR1 MDHEN and CDR2 SYDVKM. This clonotype was detected ten times or more.

This sequence was found in a woman aged 18-35 years with Graves' ophthalmopathy. The sequencing sample was made of blood. This sequence joins TRBV28 and TRBJ2-3; 10 nucleotides line up with TRBD1. The CDR3 DNA is TGTGCCAGCAGTTTATGGGGGACAGGGGAGAGAGATACGCAGTATTTT. It codes for CASSLWGTGERDTQYF.